Listed here are 24 T cell receptor beta chains from one sample, sequenced in a study of blood T cell repertoires in COVID-19. Clones were sequenced by immunoSEQ multiplex PCR, and TCRdb holds only the in-frame ones, with some missing. Found here are approximately 250,000 clones, 75% to 85% of them singletons; the top ten hold over 7.5%. Sequences were obtained from PBMCs or T cells enriched from blood (not recorded which). The receptors were sampled from a woman aged 50 to 60 with acute COVID-19.

The CDR3 is CASSFSEFSGELFF. In nucleotides, the CDR3 is TGTGCCAGCAGCTTCTCGGAGTTTTCTGGGGAGCTGTTTTTT. This chain links TRBV11-3 with TRBJ2-2; D is ambiguous. Trimming shortened V by 3 bases and J by 8 bases, and 13 bases separated the two germline ends. The CDR3 sequence is 14 residues long. Germline CDR1 and CDR2: SGHNT and YENEEA.

The CDR3 spells CATSRVRGGQNYGYTF. The CDR3 DNA reads as TGTGCCACCAGCAGGGTCCGAGGCGGCCAGAACTATGGCTACACCTTC. The chain is built from TRBV15 and TRBJ1-2, with D unclear. The CDR3 is made up of 16 amino acids. From germline, CDR1 is LNHNV and CDR2 YYDKDF (reference sequence). V dropped 3 bases and J dropped 2 bases, with 16 bases sitting between them. Based on the CDR3 plus reference TRBV15 and TRBJ1-2, the full variable domain is DAMVIQNPRYQVTQFGKPVTLSCSQTLNHNVMYWYQQKSSQAPKLLFHYYDKDFNNEADTPDNFQSRRPNTSFCFLDIRSPGLGDTAMYLCATSRVRGGQNYGYTFGSGTRLTVV.

The rearrangement joins TRBV19 to TRBJ1-2, with 8 bases that match TRBD1. J was trimmed by 4 bases and V by 4 bases; bases with no gene match: 8. Per the germline V gene, CDR1 is LNHDA and CDR2 is SQIVND (reference sequence). This CDR3 has 15 residues. CDR3: CASSTRTGLAYGYTF. The CDR3 DNA sequence: TGTGCCAGTAGTACGAGGACAGGGTTGGCCTATGGCTACACCTTC.

Concerning this clone itself: Other DNA sequences in this sample translate to the same CDR3. The J gene is TRBJ1-1, the V gene TRBV7-9; no clear D gene. The V and J ends lost 3 bases and 0 bases respectively, with 11 bases between them. The V gene's germline CDR1 is SEHNR and CDR2 FQNEAQ (reference sequence). This CDR3 spans 15 amino acids. The CDR3 DNA reads as TGTGCCAGCAGCTTGGAGGGTACGGTGAACACTGAAGCTTTCTTT. Protein product: CASSLEGTVNTEAFF.

This chain links TRBV3-1 (or the pseudogene TRBV3-2) with TRBJ2-1; D might be TRBD2 (6 bases). Looked up from germline, CDR1 is LGHDT and CDR2 is YNNKEL (reference sequence). The CDR3 is made up of 15 amino acids. The V end was cut by 5 bases, the J end by 3 bases, with 14 bases between. Written as DNA, the CDR3 is TGTGCCAGCAGCTTGACTAGAGATGACTACAATGAGCAGTTCTTC. Translated, it gives CASSLTRDDYNEQFF.

This rearrangement joins TRBV2 to TRBJ2-1, with 12 bases that match TRBD2. V lost 6 bases to trimming and J lost 4 bases; unmatched junction nucleotides: 4. The length of the CDR3 is 15 residues. CDR1 SNHLY and CDR2 FYNNEI come from the germline V gene. This CDR3 is CASSPTSGGYNEQFF. CDR3 bases: TGTGCCAGCAGCCCGACTAGCGGGGGATACAATGAGCAGTTCTTC. Drawing the rest from reference TRBV2 and TRBJ2-1, the complete variable domain is EPEVTQTPSHQVTQMGQEVILRCVPISNHLYFYWYRQILGQKVEFLVSFYNNEISEKSEIFDDQFSVERPDGSNFTLKIRSTKLEDSAMYFCASSPTSGGYNEQFFGPGTRLTVL.

In DNA form, the CDR3 reads TGTGCCAGCAGTCCATTGGTCCCCCGGACTGAAGCTTTCTTT. It is translated as CASSPLVPRTEAFF. The chain carries TRBV27 and TRBJ1-1; D is uncertain. CDR3 size: 14 residues. Trimming took 5 bases from V and 5 from J, leaving 15 bases between them. Germline assignment: CDR1 MNHEY and CDR2 SMNVEV (reference sequence).

The chain carries TRBV10-2 and TRBJ1-1; 8 bases line up with TRBD1. The CDR3 covers 17 residues. After removal of 2 bases from V and 4 bases from J, the junction contained 12 bases not matched to a gene. Germline V gives CDR1 WSHSY, CDR2 SAAADI. CDR3 amino acids: CASSEASQLTGGTEAFF. CDR3 sequence (DNA): TGCGCCAGCAGTGAGGCCTCCCAATTAACAGGGGGCACTGAAGCTTTCTTT.

CDR3 nucleotides: TGTGCCAGCAGCCAAGAGGCTAGCGGGGGGGCCTTGTACAATGAGCAGTTCTTC. It specifies CASSQEASGGALYNEQFF. This rearrangement joins TRBV3-1 (or the pseudogene TRBV3-2) to TRBJ2-1, with 12 positions matching TRBD2. Germline V gives CDR1 LGHDT, CDR2 YNNKEL (reference sequence). CDR3 length equals 18 residues. Trimming took 0 bases from V and 4 from J; bases not matched to a gene: 7.

The chain recombines TRBV6-5 with TRBJ2-5; tentative D call: TRBD1 (5 bases). Germline CDR1 MNHEY, CDR2 SVGAGI. The V end lost 0 bases, the J end lost 2 bases, and 7 bases lay between the germline ends. This CDR3 is built from 14 residues. CDR3 DNA sequence: TGTGCCAGCAGTTACTCTCCAGGGCAAGAGACCCAGTACTTC. Protein: CASSYSPGQETQYF.

This sequence joins TRBV6-5 and TRBJ1-1; D gene unclear. Germline V gene sequence: CDR1 MNHEY, CDR2 SVGAGI. The CDR3 has 16 residues. Trimming took 1 base from V and 1 from J, leaving 13 bases between them. CDR3 region: CASSYFSMGPNTEAFF. The CDR3 nucleotides are TGTGCCAGCAGTTACTTCTCTATGGGCCCGAACACTGAAGCTTTCTTT.

This rearrangement joins TRBV10-3 to TRBJ1-1, with D possibly matching TRBD1 (5 bases). V lost 2 bases and J lost 3, with 13 bases in between. Germline V gene data show CDR1 as ENHRY and CDR2 as SYGVKD. This CDR3 is built from 15 residues. The CDR3 nucleotides are TGTGCCATCAGTGAGAGTAAGGGGCTGGACACTGAAGCTTTCTTT. Encoded protein: CAISESKGLDTEAFF.

The rearrangement links TRBV9 to TRBJ1-5, with a tentative D call TRBD1 (5 bases). This CDR3 has 14 residues. Trimming cost V 0 bases and J 6 bases, with 10 bases left between them. The germline V gene encodes CDR1 SGDLS and CDR2 YYNGEE. The CDR3 coding sequence is TGTGCCAGCAGCGTAGTCTGGGGGGGTCAGCCCCAGCATTTT. The encoded protein is CASSVVWGGQPQHF.

This clone has a single count. The rearrangement uses TRBV6-5 and TRBJ1-2; TRBD1 might be the D (5 bases). The CDR3 has 16 residues. Between the trimmed V and J ends, which lost 0 bases and 4 bases, there was a span of 15 bases. Germline V gene lookup returns CDR1 MNHEY and CDR2 SVGAGI. In DNA form, the CDR3 reads TGTGCCAGCAGTTACTCGGGGGGTAATGACTTCTATGGCTACACCTTC. This codes for CASSYSGGNDFYGYTF.

The chain combines TRBV2 with TRBJ2-2; D not resolved. The V and J ends lost 8 bases and 4 bases respectively, with 14 bases between them. The CDR3 extends over 14 amino acids. In germline, CDR1 is SNHLY, CDR2 FYNNEI. Written as DNA, the CDR3 is TGTGCCAGCGGCCGGGTCGAGAGCACCGGGGAGCTGTTTTTT. Translating it yields CASGRVESTGELFF.

The J gene is TRBJ1-1, the V gene TRBV7-9; 8 bases are a match to TRBD1. CDR3 length equals 15 residues. The germline V gene encodes CDR1 SEHNR and CDR2 FQNEAQ (reference sequence). V shed 5 bases, J shed 6 bases, and the junction held 11 bases outside the gene matches. Here the CDR3 DNA reads TGTGCCAGCAGCCCCACCGTTCAGGGGGCGGCTGAAGCTTTCTTT. Encoded protein: CASSPTVQGAAEAFF.

The V call is TRBV5-8, the J call TRBJ1-1; D unclear. The germline CDR1 and CDR2 sequences are SGHTS and YDEGEE. The CDR3 is 16 amino acids. Trimming took 0 bases from V and 1 from J, leaving 13 bases between them. CDR3 DNA: TGTGCCAGCAGCTTGGGACACACCGGTGCGAACACTGAAGCTTTCTTT. Protein product: CASSLGHTGANTEAFF.

The chain uses TRBV9 and TRBJ1-5; TRBD1 might be the D (6 bases). The germline V gene has CDR1 SGDLS and CDR2 YYNGEE. Between the trimmed V and J ends, which lost 4 bases and 4 bases, there was a span of 18 bases. This CDR3 has 16 amino acids. CDR3 loop: CASSPGRGHQNQPQHF. The CDR3 DNA sequence: TGTGCCAGCAGCCCCGGCCGGGGACACCAAAATCAGCCCCAGCATTTT.

This clone was seen only once. The chain recombines TRBV5-4 with TRBJ1-3; 9 positions match TRBD1. CDR1 is SGHNT, CDR2 YYREEE, per germline (reference sequence). The CDR3 runs 18 residues. V trimming: 8 bases; J trimming: 9 bases; junction bases outside the gene matches: 24. The CDR3, as DNA: TGTGCCAGTTCTACTTCGGCAACACAGACAGGGGGTAGAGGCACCATATATTTT. This encodes CASSTSATQTGGRGTIYF.

This chain connects TRBV28 to TRBJ1-1; unclear D gene. Trimming cost V 2 bases and J 0 bases, with 10 bases left between them. The germline gives CDR1 MDHEN, CDR2 SYDVKM. This CDR3 spans 15 amino acids. The CDR3 nucleotides read TGTGCCAGCAGTTTAGAGCCTTTTATGAACACTGAAGCTTTCTTT. It encodes CASSLEPFMNTEAFF.

The chain couples TRBV6-5 to TRBJ2-7, with 7 bases matching TRBD2. Germline trimming cut 5 bases from V and 4 bases from J; bases unmatched to any gene: 5. There are 13 residues in the CDR3. Germline assignment: CDR1 MNHEY and CDR2 SVGAGI. CDR3 loop: CASSTPGGYEQYF. The CDR3 DNA sequence: TGTGCCAGCAGTACCCCGGGGGGATACGAGCAGTACTTC.

The chain uses TRBV7-9 and TRBJ1-5; D gene uncertain. Germline CDR1 SEHNR, CDR2 FQNEAQ (reference sequence). The V end lost 5 bases, the J end lost 3 bases, and 8 bases lay between the germline ends. This CDR3 spans 13 amino acids. In DNA, the CDR3 is TGTGCCAGCAGCGAGCGGACCAATCAGCCCCAGCATTTT. Its protein product is CASSERTNQPQHF. Using reference TRBV7-9 and TRBJ1-5 for the parts outside the CDR3, the full variable domain is DTGVSQNPRHKITKRGQNVTFRCDPISEHNRLYWYRQTLGQGPEFLTYFQNEAQLEKSRLLSDRFSAERPKGSFSTLEIQRTEQGDSAMYLCASSERTNQPQHFGDGTRLSIL.

The rearrangement joins TRBV29-1 to TRBJ2-5; the match to TRBD1 covers 7 bases. Germline V CDR1 and CDR2: SQVTM, ANQGSEA. The CDR3 spans 12 residues. Losses at the gene ends were 7 bases for V and 5 bases for J; bases not matched to a gene: 7. CDR3 sequence: CSGRQGGETQYF. In DNA form, the CDR3 reads TGCAGCGGAAGACAGGGCGGCGAGACCCAGTACTTC.

This clone turned up a few times. The rearrangement links TRBV2 to TRBJ1-4; D ambiguous. Germline assignment: CDR1 SNHLY and CDR2 FYNNEI. V lost 9 bases, J lost 6 bases, and 20 bases lay in between. This CDR3 is built from 15 residues. This CDR3 reads CASRISGSSYEKLFF. The CDR3 coding sequence is TGTGCCAGTAGGATATCGGGGAGCAGTTATGAAAAACTGTTTTTT.